This T cell receptor (beta chain) was sequenced during a study of blood T cell repertoires in COVID-19. Of note for this clone: One end of the junction fails to match germline, which may point to a read error.

Participant ages covered roughly 18 to 89 years across 24 US areas. This CDR3 contains 16 residues. The V gene's germline CDR1 is MNHEY and CDR2 SVGAGI. Original methodology: Counts of nucleated cells, estimated from reference gene primer amplification, were obtained. TCRdb's copy holds only in-frame clones and misses some; the assay was immunoSEQ multiplex PCR. The V and J calls and the clone size are those of that table, but D and trimming were determined from the DNA. The sample gives hundreds of thousands of clones, approximately 90% of which show up once; 2.4% is in the top ten. This receptor was obtained from a woman between 18 and 29 years old who had recovered from COVID-19. Source material: PBMCs or T cells enriched from blood (not recorded which). This chain uses TRBV6-5 with TRBJ1-1, with TRBD1 identical over 9 bases. CDR3 sequence reads: CASSYLQGATNTEAFF. CDR3 nucleotides: TGTGCCAGCAGCTACTTACAGGGGGCCACGAACACTGAAGCTTTCTTT.